This T cell receptor (beta chain) was retrieved from a study of chemoradiotherapy in HPV16-positive cancers. Method: immunoSEQ multiplex PCR; TCRdb's copy keeps in-frame clones and lacks some. Of around 1,300 clones listed, 76% were seen once; the top ten hold about an eighth. Over chemoradiotherapy, repertoires were sampled more than once. Germline V lookup: CDR1 ENHRY, CDR2 SYGVKD. There are 16 residues in the CDR3. With V trimmed by 0 bases and J by 4 bases, 6 bases remained unmatched. The chain recombines TRBV10-3 with TRBJ2-1, with 7 bases fitting TRBD2. The sample in question was tumor tissue, obtained from a patient who underwent chemoradiotherapy. This sequence was found in a human donor with HPV-associated anogenital cancer. The DNA for the CDR3 is TGTGCCATCAGTGAGTCCTGGGAGGGCCGGTACAATGAGCAGTTCTTC. Protein sequence: CAISESWEGRYNEQFF.